The T cell receptor beta chain under discussion was sequenced for a study of cytomegalovirus exposure and HLA in healthy donors. General study findings and limits: In vitro confirmation showed three CMV-associated chains to be CMV antigen specific. A list of about 180 TCR beta chains associated with cytomegalovirus was given. In a later analysis, about 17,000 TCR beta sequences were associated with HLA alleles at 0.05 false discovery rate.

This clone has more than one count but fewer than ten. Its antigen is not identified. There were likely unrecorded immune exposures, though donors were nominally healthy when sampled. PCR amplification relied on 60 Vbeta primers (plus 13 Jbeta primers). Repertoires were generated with immunoSEQ multiplex PCR, while TCRdb's copy carries only in-frame clones and drops some. Of under 75,000 clones in the sample, roughly two thirds were seen once. V was pared by 2 bases and J by 4 bases, with 15 bases between. Germline CDR1 reads SEHNR; CDR2 reads FQNEAQ (reference sequence). This CDR3 is built from 16 residues.

Sequencing used PBMCs. The chain uses TRBV7-9 and TRBJ2-1, with D maybe TRBD2 (6 bases). The source of this sequence is a man aged 40-49 years in good health and CMV-seropositive. The CDR3 loop reads CASSLRGQGGYNEQFF. The DNA for the CDR3 is TGTGCCAGCAGCTTAAGAGGGCAGGGAGGATACAATGAGCAGTTCTTC.